The 25 T cell receptor beta chains presented below share a single source sample, sequenced in a study of blood T cell repertoires in COVID-19 (dated by TCRdb to the early 2020s). The receptor library was made with the immunoSEQ multiplex PCR assay. TCRdb limited this immuneACCESS table to in-frame rearrangements with V and J called. A share of clones is missing; checked studies link under half to unresolved V genes, and the rest is unexplained. The table for this sample lists roughly 52,000 clones; approximately 91% of them were counted only once. The biggest ten clones account for 8.5% of the sample. The specimen was peripheral blood. These TCRs come from a man aged 55 to 70 with active COVID-19.

This clone was counted only a few times. The chain recombines TRBV11-1 with TRBJ2-7; TRBD1 matches at 8 bases. The CDR3 extends over 15 amino acids. The germline CDR1 and CDR2 sequences are SGHAT and FQDESV (reference sequence). Trimming cost V 6 bases and J 1 base; bases outside gene matches: 8. In nucleotides, the CDR3 is TGTGCCAGCAGGGTCGGACAGGGAGGTTCCTACGAGCAGTACTTC. As protein: CASRVGQGGSYEQYF.

This clone was counted a single time. The chain combines TRBV7-7 with TRBJ2-2; D may be TRBD1 (5 bases). Germline loops: CDR1 SSHAT, CDR2 FNYEAQ (reference sequence). CDR3 size: 15 residues. V was clipped by 5 bases and J by 0 bases, with 10 bases between them. CDR3 protein: CASSQGLPNTGELFF. The DNA of the CDR3 is TGTGCCAGCAGCCAGGGCCTACCGAACACCGGGGAGCTGTTTTTT. Using reference TRBV7-7 and TRBJ2-2 for the parts outside the CDR3, the full variable domain is GAGVSQSPRYKVTKRGQDVTLRCDPISSHATLYWYQQALGQGPEFLTYFNYEAQPDKSGLPSDRFSAERPEGSISTLTIQRTEQRDSAMYRCASSQGLPNTGELFFGEGSRLTVL.

In DNA, the CDR3 is TGTGCCAGTAGTCGGGACAGATGGATCAATGAGCAGTTCTTC. Its protein product is CASSRDRWINEQFF. This sequence joins TRBV19 and TRBJ2-1; 7 bases align to TRBD1. The CDR3 has 14 residues. CDR1 and CDR2 from the germline V gene are LNHDA and SQIVND (reference sequence). J was trimmed by 6 bases and V by 5 bases; bases with no gene match: 7.

The rearrangement joins TRBV27 to TRBJ2-3; 12 bases line up with TRBD2. Germline CDR1 and CDR2: MNHEY and SMNVEV (reference sequence). V lost 6 bases and J lost 6; bases outside the gene matches: 7. The CDR3 contains 15 residues. As DNA, the CDR3 is TGTGCCAGCAGCTCGCTAGCGGGAGGGCCGGATACGCAGTATTTT. Amino acid sequence: CASSSLAGGPDTQYF.

The V and J genes are TRBV7-2 and TRBJ2-1; 10 nucleotides agree with TRBD2. The CDR3 is 16 residues long. The ends lost 6 bases at V and 6 bases at J; junction bases unmatched: 11. Germline loops: CDR1 SGHTA, CDR2 FQGNSA. The CDR3 protein is CASRLLAGVGGNEQFF. CDR3 nucleotides: TGTGCCAGCAGATTGCTAGCGGGAGTTGGGGGCAATGAGCAGTTCTTC.

The sample holds a few counts of this clone. The genes are TRBV2 and TRBJ1-5, with 10 bases identical to TRBD1. The CDR3 spans 15 residues. V shed 4 bases, J shed 7 bases, and the junction held 7 bases outside the gene matches. The V gene's germline CDR1 is SNHLY and CDR2 FYNNEI. This chain's CDR3 is CASSVGTGVEQPQHF. The CDR3 region has the DNA TGTGCCAGCAGTGTAGGGACAGGGGTTGAGCAGCCCCAGCATTTT.

This chain connects TRBV7-3 to TRBJ1-1; 8 bases are a match to TRBD1. The length of the CDR3 is 16 residues. The junction had 13 bases not matched to a gene; V was cut back by 4 bases and J by 6 bases. Germline CDR1 and CDR2: SGHTA and FQGTGA. The CDR3 DNA reads TGTGCCAGCAGCTCCAACCCCCTCGGACAGGGCTCTGAAGCTTTCTTT. Translating it yields CASSSNPLGQGSEAFF.

This clone is a singleton in its sample. The V and J genes are TRBV19 and TRBJ2-3; maybe TRBD2 (6 bases). This CDR3 is 19 amino acids long. Between the trimmed V and J ends, which lost 0 bases and 1 base, there was a span of 20 bases. CDR1 and CDR2 (germline): LNHDA, SQIVND (reference sequence). CDR3 loop: CASSIDLIGGTGGTDTQYF. CDR3 nucleotide sequence: TGTGCCAGTAGTATAGATCTGATTGGCGGGACGGGCGGCACAGATACGCAGTATTTT.

This chain connects TRBV5-1 to TRBJ2-7; D is possibly TRBD1 (6 bases). V was shortened by 4 bases and J by 5 bases, with 13 bases between the two germline ends. CDR3 length: 13 amino acids. Per the germline V gene, CDR1 is SGHRS and CDR2 is YFSETQ. The CDR3 spells CASSQVGGNEQYF. DNA of the CDR3: TGCGCCAGCAGCCAGGTAGGGGGAAACGAGCAGTACTTC.

This clone was counted once. The V call is TRBV6-6, the J call TRBJ2-5, with 7 bases aligning to TRBD1. The J segment lost 4 bases and the V segment lost 6 bases, leaving 11 bases of the junction unmatched. Per the germline V gene, CDR1 is MNHNY and CDR2 is SVGAGI (reference sequence). The CDR3 is made up of 15 amino acids. CDR3 nucleotides: TGTGCCAGCAGCAGCCTGACTAACAGGGGAGAGACCCAGTACTTC. It yields the protein CASSSLTNRGETQYF.

This chain connects TRBV14 to TRBJ2-1, with D tentatively TRBD1 (6 bases). Germline V lookup: CDR1 SGHDN, CDR2 FVKESK. Trimming cost V 1 base and J 8 bases, with 15 bases left between them. The CDR3 runs 15 residues. CDR3 sequence: CASSQAQGWSDEQFF. CDR3 nucleotides: TGTGCCAGCAGCCAAGCACAGGGCTGGAGTGATGAGCAGTTCTTC.

This rearrangement joins TRBV19 to TRBJ2-1; TRBD1 matches at 7 bases. CDR3 length: 14 residues. The germline gives CDR1 LNHDA, CDR2 SQIVND (reference sequence). The junction had 8 bases not matched to a gene; V was cut back by 7 bases and J by 5 bases. CDR3 residues: CASTRTGENNEQFF. In nucleotides, the CDR3 is TGTGCCAGTACCCGGACAGGAGAGAACAATGAGCAGTTCTTC.

This clone has a handful of counts. The V call is TRBV27, the J call TRBJ1-6; the D is unclear. Germline CDR1 MNHEY, CDR2 SMNVEV (reference sequence). This CDR3 contains 12 residues. V lost 7 bases and J 8 bases, leaving 9 bases between the germline ends. CDR3: CASTTADSPLHF. The CDR3 coding sequence is TGTGCCAGCACCACAGCCGATTCACCCCTCCACTTT.

The chain recombines TRBV5-1 with TRBJ2-1; 13 bases are a match to TRBD2. V lost 2 bases and J lost 2; bases outside the gene matches: 4. This CDR3 contains 17 residues. The germline gives CDR1 SGHRS, CDR2 YFSETQ. This CDR3 reads CASSFATSGGTYNEQFF. CDR3 sequence (DNA): TGCGCCAGCAGCTTTGCGACTAGCGGGGGGACCTACAATGAGCAGTTCTTC.

The chain uses TRBV30 and TRBJ1-5; perhaps TRBD1 as D (5 bases). This CDR3 region has 13 residues. Trimming left V 4 bases short and J 3 bases short, with 10 bases between. Germline V lookup: CDR1 GTSNPN, CDR2 SVGIG (reference sequence). CDR3 in amino acids: CAWNGQNNQPQHF. In DNA, the CDR3 is TGTGCCTGGAACGGACAAAACAATCAGCCCCAGCATTTT.

The chain recombines TRBV6-5 with TRBJ2-5, with D perhaps matching TRBD1 (6 bases). Germline loops: CDR1 MNHEY, CDR2 SVGAGI. CDR3 length equals 14 residues. The V and J ends lost 6 bases and 4 bases respectively, with 15 bases between them. The CDR3: CASRGTYEAETQYF. CDR3 bases: TGTGCCAGCAGGGGGACATACGAGGCAGAGACCCAGTACTTC.

The rearrangement links TRBV15 to TRBJ1-5; the D gene is possibly TRBD1 (6 bases). Germline CDR1 LNHNV, CDR2 YYDKDF (reference sequence). CDR3 length: 15 amino acids. The V end lost 1 base, the J end lost 7 bases, and 14 bases lay between the germline ends. CDR3 in DNA: TGTGCCACCAGCAGAGCCACAGGGTCGGGGCAGCCCCAGCATTTT. Translation gives CATSRATGSGQPQHF.

The chain is built from TRBV6-5 and TRBJ2-7, with 10 bases fitting TRBD2. This CDR3 is built from 14 residues. V dropped 9 bases and J dropped 5; count of bases not matched to a gene: 10. Germline lookup yields CDR1 MNHEY and CDR2 SVGAGI. The CDR3 reads CASSPSGSFHEQYF. CDR3 nucleotide sequence: TGTGCCAGTTCCCCTAGCGGGAGTTTCCACGAGCAGTACTTC.

This chain connects TRBV3-1 (or the pseudogene TRBV3-2) to TRBJ2-1; the match to TRBD2 covers 8 bases. V gave up 1 base and J gave up 10 bases; unmatched junction bases: 6. CDR3 length: 14 residues. Germline assignment: CDR1 LGHDT and CDR2 YNNKEL (reference sequence). CDR3 region: CASSQGAGGEEQFF. The CDR3 region has the DNA TGTGCCAGCAGCCAAGGGGCGGGAGGAGAGGAGCAGTTCTTC.

The genes are TRBV5-1 and TRBJ1-1; D is unclear. The germline gives CDR1 SGHRS, CDR2 YFSETQ. This CDR3 region has 14 residues. The V end was cut by 1 base, the J end by 0 bases, with 7 bases between. CDR3 sequence: CASSLLDMNTEAFF. The CDR3 DNA sequence: TGCGCCAGCAGCTTGTTAGATATGAACACTGAAGCTTTCTTT. Drawing the rest from reference TRBV5-1 and TRBJ1-1, the complete variable domain is KAGVTQTPRYLIKTRGQQVTLSCSPISGHRSVSWYQQTPGQGLQFLFEYFSETQRNKGNFPGRFSGRQFSNSRSEMNVSTLELGDSALYLCASSLLDMNTEAFFGQGTRLTVV.

V is TRBV6-5 and J is TRBJ1-2; D not certain. This CDR3 region has 14 residues. The germline CDR1 and CDR2 sequences are MNHEY and SVGAGI. V was shortened by 7 bases and J by 1 base, with 13 bases between the two germline ends. Here the CDR3 DNA reads TGTGCCAGCACCCAAAGAGGCGGTAACTATGGCTACACCTTC. This encodes CASTQRGGNYGYTF.

CDR3 loop: CASSVFLLRDRSSYEQYF. CDR3 DNA: TGTGCCAGCAGCGTATTCTTACTCCGGGACAGAAGCTCCTACGAGCAGTACTTC. V gene TRBV11-2 combines with J gene TRBJ2-7, with TRBD1 identical over 7 bases. J gave up 0 bases and V 5 bases, and 16 bases lay outside the gene matches. Per the germline V gene, CDR1 is SGHAT and CDR2 is FQNNGV. The CDR3 extends over 18 amino acids.

V gene TRBV6-2 or TRBV6-3 combines with J gene TRBJ2-4; perhaps TRBD1 as D (6 bases). From germline, CDR1 is MNHEY and CDR2 SVGEGT. Trimming stripped 5 bases from V and 0 bases from J, with 8 bases between. This CDR3 region has 14 residues. In DNA form, the CDR3 reads TGTGCCAGCAGTCTGGACAGAGCCAAAAACATTCAGTACTTC. It is translated as CASSLDRAKNIQYF.

This sequence joins TRBV7-2 and TRBJ1-4; D unresolved. V was pared by 0 bases and J by 5 bases, with 7 bases between. The CDR3 loop spans 14 amino acids. Per the germline V gene, CDR1 is SGHTA and CDR2 is FQGNSA. This CDR3 is CASSLAGRNEKLFF. CDR3 DNA sequence: TGTGCCAGCAGCTTAGCGGGGAGGAATGAAAAACTGTTTTTT.

The chain employs TRBV6-5 and TRBJ1-6; D is unclear. The CDR3 is made up of 12 amino acids. V lost 7 bases, J lost 4 bases, and 5 bases lay in between. Germline assignment: CDR1 MNHEY and CDR2 SVGAGI. The CDR3: CASNTYNSPLHF. CDR3 DNA sequence: TGTGCCAGCAATACTTATAATTCACCCCTCCACTTT.